The clone carrying this T cell receptor (beta chain) turned up a few times. Its antigen remains unknown. The data are from a study of cytomegalovirus exposure and HLA in healthy donors. Study-wide findings and caveats: Under in vitro conditions, a few CMV-associated chains were confirmed as specific for CMV antigens. Later analysis indicated greater clonal expansion among HLA-associated TCR beta chains than among equally common other chains.

Germline values: CDR1 SGDLS, CDR2 YYNGEE. This CDR3 is built from 16 residues. V gave up 1 base and J gave up 0 bases, with 11 bases separating them. Primers for the PCR totalled 60 Vbeta and 13 Jbeta. Profiling relied on immunoSEQ multiplex PCR, and the TCRdb table lists in-frame clones only, not all of them. The sample carries 90,000 to 100,000 clones, 65% to 85% recorded once. The TCR sequence derives from a man between 45 and 60 years old in good health and CMV-seronegative. The sequencing sample was made of PBMCs. The chain carries TRBV9 and TRBJ2-1, with D unresolved. In DNA form, the CDR3 reads TGTGCCAGCAGCGTATACCACACTAACTCCTACAATGAGCAGTTCTTC. This sequence encodes CASSVYHTNSYNEQFF.